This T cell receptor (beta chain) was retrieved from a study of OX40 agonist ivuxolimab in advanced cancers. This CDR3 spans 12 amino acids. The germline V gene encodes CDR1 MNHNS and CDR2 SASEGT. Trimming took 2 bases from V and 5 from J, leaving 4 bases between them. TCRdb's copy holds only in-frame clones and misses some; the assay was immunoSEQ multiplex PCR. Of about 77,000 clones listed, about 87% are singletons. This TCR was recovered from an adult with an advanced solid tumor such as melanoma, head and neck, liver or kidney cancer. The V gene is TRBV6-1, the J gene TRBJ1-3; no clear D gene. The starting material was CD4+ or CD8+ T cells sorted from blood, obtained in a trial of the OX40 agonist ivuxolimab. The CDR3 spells CASSETRNTIYF. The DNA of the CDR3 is TGTGCCAGCAGTGAAACTAGAAACACCATATATTTT.